The source of this T cell receptor (beta chain) is a study of shared clonotypes between healthy human individuals. Notes on the study in general: Tissue TCR repertoires likely differ from these blood-only repertoires.

As for this clone: Antigen specificity is unknown. This sample also contains other DNA sequences that code for the same CDR3.

TCRdb keeps only in-frame clones here, not all; method: immunoSEQ multiplex PCR. The table has 2,500,000 or so clones, 85% to 95% seen once; the top ten hold about 0.41%. The CDR3 totals 13 residues. The V and J ends lost 0 bases and 8 bases respectively, with 8 bases between them. Germline CDR1 reads SGDLS; CDR2 reads YYNGEE. The chain employs TRBV9 and TRBJ1-4; tentative D call: TRBD1 (5 bases). The receptor's source is a man aged 18 to 30 in good health. Some clones in this sample may be carry-over from other donors' samples. Sequencing was carried out using naive CD4+ T cells from PBMCs. Subset here: CD45RA+ positively selected. CDR3 coding DNA: TGTGCCAGCAGCGTAGGTGGGGGAGAAAAACTGTTTTTT. Its translation is CASSVGGGEKLFF.